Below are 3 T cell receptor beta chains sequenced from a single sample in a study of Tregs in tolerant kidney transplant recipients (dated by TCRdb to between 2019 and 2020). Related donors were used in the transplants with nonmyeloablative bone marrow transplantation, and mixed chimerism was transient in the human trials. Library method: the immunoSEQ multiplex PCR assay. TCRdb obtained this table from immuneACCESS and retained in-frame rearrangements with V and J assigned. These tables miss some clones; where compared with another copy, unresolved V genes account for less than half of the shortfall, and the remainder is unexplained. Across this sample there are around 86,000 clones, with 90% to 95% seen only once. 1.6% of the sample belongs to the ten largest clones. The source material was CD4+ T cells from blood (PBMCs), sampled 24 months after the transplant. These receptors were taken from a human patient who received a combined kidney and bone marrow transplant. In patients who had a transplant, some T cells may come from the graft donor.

The DNA for the CDR3 is TGTGCCATCAGTTTAAGTGGCGGGACAGGTTCGTCGGAGTCACCCCTCCACTTT. Encoded protein: CAISLSGGTGSSESPLHF. The chain joins TRBV10-3 to TRBJ1-6; TRBD1 matches at 8 bases. The germline V gene encodes CDR1 ENHRY and CDR2 SYGVKD. CDR3 length: 18 residues. V was clipped by 5 bases and J by 10 bases; unmatched bases: 19.

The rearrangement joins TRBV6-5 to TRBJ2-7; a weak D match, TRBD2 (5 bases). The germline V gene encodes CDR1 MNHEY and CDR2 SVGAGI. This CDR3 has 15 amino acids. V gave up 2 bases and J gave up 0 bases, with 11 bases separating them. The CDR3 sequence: CASSYSGSFSYEQYF. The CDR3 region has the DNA TGTGCCAGCAGTTACAGCGGTAGCTTCTCCTACGAGCAGTACTTC.

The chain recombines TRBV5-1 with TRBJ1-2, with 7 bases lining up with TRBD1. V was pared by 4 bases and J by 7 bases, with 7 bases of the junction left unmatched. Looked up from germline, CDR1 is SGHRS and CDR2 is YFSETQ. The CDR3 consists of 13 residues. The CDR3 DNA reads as TGCGCCAGCAGCCCTGGACAGGTGCGTGGCTACACCTTC. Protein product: CASSPGQVRGYTF.